The entry below describes one T cell receptor (beta chain). Its specificity is unknown. These data come from a study of T cells after yellow fever vaccination. Study findings and constraints: A large majority of primary-vaccination clones showed up again after the booster (approximately 96% CD4, roughly 88% CD8).

Germline values: CDR1 SEHNR, CDR2 FQNEAQ (reference sequence). The CDR3 runs to 15 residues. V shed 5 bases, J shed 3 bases, and the junction held 7 bases outside the gene matches. MiXCR, applied by TCRdb to the 5' RACE reads, yields one record per CDR3 protein. The table includes about 340,000 distinct CDR3 sequences, around 12% detected once. Here the sequenced sample was CD4+ T cells sorted from PBMCs, taken 15 days after the yellow fever booster vaccination. The receptor's source is a man between 18 and 35 years old who received the YFV17D yellow fever vaccine. This chain uses TRBV7-9 with TRBJ2-3, with 8 bases fitting TRBD2. The CDR3 nucleotides read TGTGCCAGCAGCCCTCGCCCTAGCGGGACAGATACGCAGTATTTT. Protein: CASSPRPSGTDTQYF. The variable domain in full, with the rest retrieved from reference TRBV7-9 and TRBJ2-3, is DTGVSQNPRHKITKRGQNVTFRCDPISEHNRLYWYRQTLGQGPEFLTYFQNEAQLEKSRLLSDRFSAERPKGSFSTLEIQRTEQGDSAMYLCASSPRPSGTDTQYFGPGTRLTVL.